This TCR beta chain was documented in a study of Ad26.COV2.S vaccination and SARS-CoV-2 variants. Specified treatment: 15 to 20 received Ad26.COV2.S at low or high dose, single or two shots; 5 received placebo; per-sample allocation not given. At day 63 after the first vaccine or placebo injection, samples were drawn. Germline values: CDR1 LNHDA, CDR2 SQIVND (reference sequence). The CDR3 consists of 14 residues. The V and J ends lost 8 bases and 7 bases, in that order; junction bases with no gene match: 8. Study findings and constraints: Reported findings describe substantial breadth in spike-specific CD8+ and CD4+ T cell responses following vaccination. Vaccine recipients posted higher spike-specific TCR breadth than their placebo counterparts. Possibly, TCR breadth and depth analyses underestimated total T cell responses.

Points on this clone: Its target is unknown.

Only in-frame clones appear in the TCRdb table, and some are missing; sequencing was by immunoSEQ multiplex PCR. This table holds around 450,000 clones, about 89% found once. The clonotype comes from a person between 18 and 65 years old who received the Ad26.COV2.S COVID-19 vaccine or a placebo. The starting material was peripheral blood, obtained in a trial of Ad26.COV2.S vaccine versus placebo. The chain links TRBV19 to TRBJ2-7; 13 bases are shared with TRBD2. Written as DNA, the CDR3 is TGTGCCAGTCGACTAGCGGGAGGACGTGGGGAGCAGTACTTC. Translated, it gives CASRLAGGRGEQYF.